This T cell receptor (beta chain) derives from a study of CD8 T cells in ankylosing spondylitis. CDR1 and CDR2 (germline): DFQATT, SNEGSKA (reference sequence). V was pared by 1 base and J by 8 bases, with 14 bases between. This CDR3 spans 14 amino acids. Study-level results: Disease-linked clones, CD8+, were relatively rare in peripheral blood. A TCR beta motif made of about eight highly homologous variants seemed typical of ankylosing spondylitis blood. Certain motif variants had earlier appeared in reactive arthritis synovial fluid and blood. The study looked at matched synovial fluid samples from ankylosing spondylitis patients. Disease-linked clones were reported to be significantly enriched there.

TCRdb fed the 5' RACE reads into MiXCR, producing one record per CDR3 protein. The profile covers 200,000 to 300,000 distinct CDR3 sequences, with about 10% appearing a single time and approximately 2.5% taken by the ten largest. This clonotype came up many times. What it binds is unknown. V gene TRBV20-1 combines with J gene TRBJ2-2, with D maybe TRBD1 (6 bases). The clonotype comes from a male donor with ankylosing spondylitis or in good health (not recorded which). Source material: blood, either unsorted or a sorted T cell fraction (not recorded which). The CDR3 loop reads CSARGPGESGELFF. The CDR3 nucleotides are TGCAGTGCTAGAGGTCCAGGGGAGTCAGGGGAGCTGTTTTTT.